The T cell receptor (beta chain) described here comes from a study of monozygotic twins with inflammatory bowel disease. General study findings and limits: Versus healthy twins, IBD patients showed fewer clonotypes shared with others, especially with disease activity.

Comments on this clonotype: What it binds is not known.

Germline loops: CDR1 KGHDR, CDR2 SFDVKD. This CDR3 has 14 amino acids. TCRdb reanalyzed the 5' RACE reads, giving one entry per CDR3 protein sequence and no DNA. Here the sample table reports 300,000 to 450,000 distinct CDR3 sequences. The clonotype was recovered from a human donor with ulcerative colitis or Crohn's disease, or a healthy co-twin of an affected twin (not recorded which). The sequenced material came from blood. The chain links TRBV24-1 to TRBJ2-3; TCRdb returns TRBD2, unconfirmable since there is no DNA. CDR3 sequence: CATSDRDFVDTQYF.